A single sample gave rise to the 22 T cell receptor beta chains below, sequenced in a study of regulatory T cells in long-lasting Graves disease listed by TCRdb under 2021. According to the study, the label for this sample's time point signals: persistent/refractory GD, antithyroid drugs over 5 years with positive TRAb. For both TCR sequencing and RNA sequencing, RNA was extracted from PBMCs using TRIzol. The library came from multiplex PCR. Sequencing was performed on an Illumina HiSeq 4000. To build TCR beta libraries, CDR3 regions were amplified by Arm-PCR using iRepertoire HTBI primers. Through fastp at Q25 and MiXCR, TCRdb rebuilt clones from the public reads, retaining in-frame beta chains. CDR3 protein sequences are deduplicated, and each keeps its most common genes and DNA. Recorded for this sample are some 340,000 distinct CDR3 sequences; roughly 24% of them occurred a single time. The ten largest clonotypes hold 25% to 30% of the sample.

The sequencing here drew on peripheral blood mononuclear cells (PBMCs), taken when the disease was refractory, from a patient treated with antithyroid drugs. The receptors were gathered from a woman in her forties with Graves disease. Donor details come from another sample of the same person, matched by shared clones.

The chain employs TRBV5-4 and TRBJ2-7; D unresolved. Germline-derived CDR1 and CDR2 are SGHNT and YYREEE (reference sequence). V lost 0 bases and J 3 bases, leaving 4 bases between the germline ends. This CDR3 has 12 residues. CDR3 amino acids: CASSLDDYEQYF. In nucleotides, the CDR3 is TGTGCCAGCAGCTTGGACGACTACGAGCAGTACTTC.

This clonotype occurred a few times. The genes are TRBV30 and TRBJ2-5; the match to TRBD2 covers 7 bases. The V gene end was trimmed by 2 bases and the J gene end by 2 bases; junction bases not matched to a gene: 2. The CDR3 runs 13 residues. Germline CDR1 reads GTSNPN; CDR2 reads SVGIG (reference sequence). The CDR3 here is CAWSSSGQETQYF. DNA for the CDR3: TGTGCCTGGAGTTCTAGCGGTCAAGAGACCCAGTACTTC.

The chain is built from TRBV7-9 and TRBJ1-4; D remains ambiguous. CDR1 and CDR2 (germline): SEHNR, FQNEAQ (reference sequence). The CDR3 has 16 amino acids. Trimming cost V 5 bases and J 7 bases, with 20 bases left between them. This CDR3 is CASSLDAWAGGEKLFF. The CDR3 coding sequence is TGTGCCAGCAGCCTCGATGCATGGGCTGGCGGTGAAAAACTGTTTTTT.

The chain recombines TRBV7-2 with TRBJ2-3, with no clear D. The germline CDR1 and CDR2 sequences are SGHTA and FQGNSA. This CDR3 is built from 15 residues. The V and J ends lost 0 bases and 6 bases respectively, with 13 bases between them. The CDR3 loop reads CASSLALLMGDTQYF. DNA of the CDR3: TGTGCCAGCAGCTTAGCCCTTTTGATGGGTGATACGCAGTATTTT.

This clonotype was counted at least ten times. V and J are TRBV5-1 and TRBJ1-2; TRBD1 matches 7 bases. Germline lookup yields CDR1 SGHRS and CDR2 YFSETQ. This CDR3 has 15 amino acids. Germline trimming cut 0 bases from V and 4 bases from J; bases unmatched to any gene: 6. CDR3 nucleotides: TGCGCCAGCAGCTTGGACGGGACAGTCAGCTATGGCTACACCTTC. Translating it yields CASSLDGTVSYGYTF.

This clonotype was detected only a few times. The chain has TRBV14 and TRBJ1-4; D possibly corresponds to TRBD1 (5 bases). The CDR3 totals 15 residues. Germline loops: CDR1 SGHDN, CDR2 FVKESK. Trimming removed 1 base from V and 6 bases from J, with 12 bases in between. CDR3 amino acids: CASSQGQGDYEKLFF. As DNA, the CDR3 is TGTGCCAGCAGCCAAGGCCAGGGTGATTATGAAAAACTGTTTTTT.

The V gene is TRBV28, the J gene TRBJ1-2, with 8 bases aligning to TRBD1. This CDR3 comprises 14 residues. V lost 6 bases and J lost 10; bases outside the gene matches: 13. Germline V gives CDR1 MDHEN, CDR2 SYDVKM. For the CDR3, the DNA is TGTGCCAGCAGACCTCGAGGGCCAGGGGGCGACTACACCTTC. Amino acids: CASRPRGPGGDYTF.

This clonotype was detected a few times. The gene calls are TRBV19 and TRBJ1-1; TRBD1 agrees at 12 bases. J was trimmed by 4 bases and V by 5 bases; bases with no gene match: 5. This CDR3 spans 15 amino acids. CDR1 LNHDA and CDR2 SQIVND come from the germline V gene (reference sequence). DNA of the CDR3: TGTGCCAGTAGTTGGGACAGGGGGCTGATCACTGAAGCTTTCTTT. It translates to CASSWDRGLITEAFF.

The table lists this clonotype with many counts. V usage is TRBV12-3 or TRBV12-4 and J usage is TRBJ2-7; D perhaps matches TRBD2 (6 bases). CDR3 size: 13 residues. Trimming cost V 5 bases and J 5 bases, with 13 bases left between them. The CDR3 here is CASSRGIGHEQYF. The CDR3 DNA is TGTGCCAGCAGTCGGGGGATTGGGCACGAGCAGTACTTC.

This clonotype was observed a few times. This sequence joins TRBV28 and TRBJ2-3; either TRBD1 or TRBD2 may supply D (5 bases each). V lost 6 bases and J lost 2, with 12 bases in between. Looked up from germline, CDR1 is MDHEN and CDR2 is SYDVKM. The CDR3 length is 14 residues. Written as DNA, the CDR3 is TGTGCCAGCAGACCACTAGGGGTCACAGATACGCAGTATTTT. Encoded protein: CASRPLGVTDTQYF.

This chain connects TRBV27 to TRBJ2-7; TRBD2 is a possible D gene (6 bases). Germline loops: CDR1 MNHEY, CDR2 SMNVEV (reference sequence). Trimming took off 3 bases at V and 4 bases at J, with 13 bases between the two ends. The CDR3 has 14 amino acids. Here the CDR3 DNA reads TGTGCCAGCAGTTTTGGGGGGAGCCCGTACGAGCAGTACTTC. Translating it yields CASSFGGSPYEQYF.

V and J are TRBV28 and TRBJ2-2; 8 bases match TRBD2. This CDR3 spans 15 amino acids. Germline V CDR1 and CDR2: MDHEN, SYDVKM. V lost 6 bases to trimming and J lost 2 bases; unmatched junction nucleotides: 5. Here the CDR3 DNA reads TGTGCCAGCAGCGAACTAGCGGAAAACACCGGGGAGCTGTTTTTT. Its protein product is CASSELAENTGELFF.

This chain connects TRBV20-1 to TRBJ1-2, with 9 bases that match TRBD1. The CDR3 totals 16 residues. Germline lookup yields CDR1 DFQATT and CDR2 SNEGSKA (reference sequence). The V segment lost 0 bases and the J segment 8 bases; nucleotides outside the gene matches: 13. CDR3 sequence: CSARDLGTGQSGGYTF. The CDR3 DNA reads TGCAGTGCTAGAGATCTAGGGACAGGGCAGAGTGGGGGCTACACCTTC.

The CDR3 sequence is CAINREEDYEQYF. Here the CDR3 DNA reads TGTGCCATCAATCGGGAGGAGGACTACGAGCAGTACTTC. This sequence joins TRBV10-3 and TRBJ2-7; 7 nucleotides align to TRBD2. This CDR3 contains 13 residues. The V and J ends lost 7 bases and 3 bases, in that order; junction bases with no gene match: 6. Germline V gene data show CDR1 as ENHRY and CDR2 as SYGVKD.

The genes are TRBV29-1 and TRBJ1-4; 10 bases fit TRBD1. Germline V gives CDR1 SQVTM, CDR2 ANQGSEA. The CDR3 runs to 15 residues. With V trimmed by 7 bases and J by 5 bases, 10 bases remained unmatched. CDR3 protein: CSAGGQGGTNEKLFF. The DNA of the CDR3 is TGCAGCGCAGGCGGACAGGGGGGGACCAATGAAAAACTGTTTTTT.

This chain uses TRBV5-1 with TRBJ2-7; 7 bases map to TRBD1. The ends lost 1 base at V and 0 bases at J; junction bases unmatched: 1. CDR1 is SGHRS, CDR2 YFSETQ, per germline. The CDR3 length is 14 residues. The CDR3 here is CASSLWDSSYEQYF. As DNA, the CDR3 is TGCGCCAGCAGCTTGTGGGACAGCTCCTACGAGCAGTACTTC.

This chain uses TRBV9 with TRBJ2-6; D is uncertain. Germline-derived CDR1 and CDR2 are SGDLS and YYNGEE. CDR3 length: 15 amino acids. Trimming cost V 3 bases and J 0 bases, with 7 bases left between them. The CDR3 region is CASSGLYSGANVLTF. CDR3 sequence (DNA): TGTGCCAGCAGCGGCTTATACTCTGGGGCCAACGTCCTGACTTTC.

This chain links TRBV19 with TRBJ2-7; no definite D call. The germline CDR1 and CDR2 sequences are LNHDA and SQIVND (reference sequence). The CDR3 is made up of 14 amino acids. The V and J ends lost 2 bases and 0 bases respectively, with 8 bases between them. Written as DNA, the CDR3 is TGTGCCAGTAGTATAAGACACGTCTCCTACGAGCAGTACTTC. It encodes CASSIRHVSYEQYF.

J is TRBJ1-2 and V is TRBV3-1, with 12 bases identical to TRBD1. CDR1 and CDR2 (germline): LGHDT, YNNKEL (reference sequence). With 2 bases clipped from V and 8 bases from J, the junction kept 3 bases outside the gene matches. The CDR3 is 14 residues long. The CDR3 DNA reads as TGTGCCAGCAGCCAACGGGACAGGGGGCACGGCTACACCTTC. It codes for CASSQRDRGHGYTF.

This clonotype has a count of ten or more. The chain couples TRBV28 to TRBJ1-6; D not resolved. V was clipped by 6 bases and J by 8 bases, with 14 bases between them. CDR3 size: 14 residues. Germline CDR1 reads MDHEN; CDR2 reads SYDVKM. The CDR3 protein is CASSPHPGHSPLHF. In nucleotides, the CDR3 is TGTGCCAGCAGCCCTCATCCCGGGCATTCACCCCTCCACTTT. The full variable domain, with the rest looked up from reference TRBV28 and TRBJ1-6, is DVKVTQSSRYLVKRTGEKVFLECVQDMDHENMFWYRQDPGLGLRLIYFSYDVKMKEKGDIPEGYSVSREKKERFSLILESASTNQTSMYLCASSPHPGHSPLHFGNGTRLTVT.

This clonotype was recorded many times. The rearrangement uses TRBV20-1 and TRBJ2-2; unclear D gene. The CDR3 sequence is 14 residues long. The V end was cut by 3 bases, the J end by 0 bases, with 8 bases between. Looked up from germline, CDR1 is DFQATT and CDR2 is SNEGSKA (reference sequence). DNA for the CDR3: TGCAGTGCTAGCGCCAAGGCGAACACCGGGGAGCTGTTTTTT. Protein: CSASAKANTGELFF.

The J gene is TRBJ1-5, the V gene TRBV6-2 or TRBV6-3; possible D gene TRBD1, 6 bases. Germline values: CDR1 MNHEY, CDR2 SVGEGT. The CDR3 extends over 15 amino acids. The V and J ends lost 10 bases and 0 bases respectively, with 16 bases between them. The CDR3: CAISWEGVSNQPQHF. The CDR3 DNA reads TGTGCCATCTCGTGGGAGGGGGTTAGCAATCAGCCCCAGCATTTT.